The rows below give T cell receptor beta chains drawn from one sample of a study of cytomegalovirus exposure and HLA in healthy donors. Some clones are missing from TCRdb's copy, which holds only in-frame ones; the method was immunoSEQ multiplex PCR. The table has some 110,000 clones, 60% to 85% seen once. Sample: PBMCs. Receptors originate from a man aged 45 to 65 in good health and CMV-seronegative. Each CDR3 is given with its conserved first and last residue. A D gene is named only where the DNA matches it firmly. Expanded clones are given a class, and other clones once, few, many or no size at all.

clone size	V gene	J gene	D gene	CDR3 DNA	CDR3 protein
.	TRBV5-4	TRBJ2-3	TRBD2	TGTGCCAGCAGCCTTGGAGGCAGCGGGGGCTCAGATACGCAGTATTTT	CASSLGGSGGSDTQYF
.	TRBV18	TRBJ2-7	TRBD1	TGTGCCAGCTCAGATTCCGGACAGGGATCCGAGCAGTACTTC	CASSDSGQGSEQYF
.	TRBV11-3	TRBJ2-3	.	TGTGCCAGCAGCTTAGAGGGGTGGGGGGAAGGAGATACGCAGTATTTT	CASSLEGWGEGDTQYF
few	TRBV5-6	TRBJ1-3	TRBD1	TGTGCCAGCAGCTTACAGGGGTATCCTGGAAACACCATATATTTT	CASSLQGYPGNTIYF
.	TRBV7-2	TRBJ1-5	.	TGTGCCAGCAGCTCTACAGGTCGCGCAAGCAATCAGCCCCAGCATTTT	CASSSTGRASNQPQHF
once	TRBV4-1	TRBJ2-1	TRBD1	TGCGCCAGCAGCGTTGGGATAGGGGGACAGGGGGCAAGGGAGCAGTTCTTC	CASSVGIGGQGAREQFF
.	TRBV5-1	TRBJ2-1	TRBD1	TGCGCCAGCAGCTTGGAACCCCCCGGGACAGGGGAATTAAATGAGCAGTTCTTC	CASSLEPPGTGELNEQFF
.	TRBV7-7	TRBJ2-1	.	TGTGCCAGCAGCTTAGGGGCATCTGGGTTTAGTGAGCAGTTCTTC	CASSLGASGFSEQFF
.	TRBV29-1	TRBJ1-1	.	TGCAGCGTTGCAGATATTGAAGCTTTCTTT	CSVADIEAFF
.	TRBV9	TRBJ1-6	.	TGTGCCAGCAGCGATAACCCGAGCAATTCACCCCTCCACTTT	CASSDNPSNSPLHF
.	TRBV5-5	TRBJ1-5	.	TGTGCCAGCAGCCCAAACACCAATCAGCCCCAGCATTTT	CASSPNTNQPQHF
.	TRBV5-1	TRBJ1-3	.	TGCGCCAGCAGCTTGGCACAGCAGAGCTCTGGAAACACCATATATTTT	CASSLAQQSSGNTIYF